One and the same sample provided the 18 T cell receptor beta chains below, sequenced in a study of shared clonotypes between healthy human individuals. Measured with immunoSEQ multiplex PCR; TCRdb has only the in-frame clones, and not every one. The sample carries some 2.4 million clones, roughly 93% recorded once. Specimen: naive CD4+ T cells from PBMCs. Stated subset: CD45RA+ positively selected. These receptors were obtained from a man between 18 and 29 years old in good health. Some clones in this sample may be carry-over from other donors' samples.

The chain is built from TRBV7-2 and TRBJ2-3; 13 bases match TRBD2. The CDR3 covers 17 residues. V shed 5 bases and J 6 bases; nucleotides not matched to a gene: 11. The germline gives CDR1 SGHTA, CDR2 FQGNSA. The CDR3 DNA reads TGTGCCAGCAGCACCACCGGACTAGCGGGGGCCCGCGATACGCAGTATTTT. Protein product: CASSTTGLAGARDTQYF.

For the CDR3, the DNA is TGTGCCAGCAGCTACGCCTTTGAGAACGGCTACACCTTC. This sequence encodes CASSYAFENGYTF. The J gene is TRBJ1-2, the V gene TRBV9; unclear D gene. Looked up from germline, CDR1 is SGDLS and CDR2 is YYNGEE. V was trimmed by 4 bases and J by 8 bases, leaving 15 bases between them. The CDR3 runs 13 residues.

The chain uses TRBV18 and TRBJ2-4; 9 bases fit TRBD1. The CDR3 covers 13 residues. Germline trimming cut 11 bases from V and 12 bases from J; bases unmatched to any gene: 14. Germline lookup yields CDR1 KGHSH and CDR2 LQKENI. This CDR3 reads CAAATDRGGSQYF. CDR3 sequence (DNA): TGTGCCGCCGCGACAGACAGGGGGGGTTCTCAGTACTTC.

This clone was counted a few times. The chain has TRBV28 and TRBJ1-2; D is ambiguous. Trimming removed 3 bases from V and 2 bases from J, with 7 bases in between. The length of the CDR3 is 13 residues. The germline V gene has CDR1 MDHEN and CDR2 SYDVKM. The CDR3: CASSFLLNYGYTF. The CDR3 nucleotides are TGTGCCAGCAGTTTCTTACTAAACTATGGCTACACCTTC.

V gene TRBV6-5 combines with J gene TRBJ2-1; 11 bases are shared with TRBD2. The CDR3 consists of 16 residues. V lost 0 bases, J lost 12 bases, and 10 bases stayed unmatched. CDR1 is MNHEY and CDR2 is SVGAGI in the germline V gene. This CDR3 reads CASSYSRTSGPGGQFF. CDR3 nucleotide sequence: TGTGCCAGCAGTTACTCAAGGACTAGCGGGCCGGGGGGGCAGTTCTTC.

CDR3 sequence (DNA): TGTGCCAGCAGCCTACCGGGACAGGGGGCGCGGTATGGCTACACCTTC. This translates into CASSLPGQGARYGYTF. This chain connects TRBV2 to TRBJ1-2; the match to TRBD1 covers 12 bases. Trimming cost V 6 bases and J 5 bases; bases outside gene matches: 10. CDR3 length: 16 residues. The germline gives CDR1 SNHLY, CDR2 FYNNEI.

This clone appeared a single time. V and J are TRBV6-5 and TRBJ2-1; no reliable D call. Germline values: CDR1 MNHEY, CDR2 SVGAGI. The CDR3 has 15 residues. The germline V and J ends were trimmed by 7 bases and 2 bases, with 15 bases remaining between them. CDR3 in DNA: TGTGCCAGCACCCGCGAAGGTGGCCCCTACAATGAGCAGTTCTTC. Protein: CASTREGGPYNEQFF.

V usage is TRBV27 and J usage is TRBJ2-1, with D possibly matching TRBD2 (5 bases). CDR3 length: 19 residues. Germline loops: CDR1 MNHEY, CDR2 SMNVEV (reference sequence). V gave up 2 bases and J gave up 4 bases, with 24 bases separating them. This CDR3 is CASSLQVWAGPLPYNEQFF. The CDR3 region has the DNA TGTGCCAGCAGTTTACAAGTGTGGGCGGGCCCCCTGCCTTACAATGAGCAGTTCTTC.

The rearrangement links TRBV6-1 to TRBJ2-1; TRBD1 matches at 10 bases. Unmatched junction bases numbered 4, after V lost 7 bases and J lost 1 base. From germline, CDR1 is MNHNS and CDR2 SASEGT. The CDR3 spans 15 residues. CDR3 coding DNA: TGTGCCAGCACCCAGGGACAGGGGTCCTACAATGAGCAGTTCTTC. Translated, it gives CASTQGQGSYNEQFF.

The chain carries TRBV11-1 and TRBJ1-1; no clear D gene. The germline gives CDR1 SGHAT, CDR2 FQDESV (reference sequence). V lost 1 base and J 6 bases, leaving 9 bases between the germline ends. This CDR3 comprises 13 residues. The CDR3 nucleotides read TGTGCCAGCAGCTTAGTGAGTCGGGCTGAAGCTTTCTTT. Encoded protein: CASSLVSRAEAFF. Drawing the rest from reference TRBV11-1 and TRBJ1-1, the complete variable domain is EAEVAQSPRYKITEKSQAVAFWCDPISGHATLYWYRQILGQGPELLVQFQDESVVDDSQLPKDRFSAERLKGVDSTLKIQPAELGDSAMYLCASSLVSRAEAFFGQGTRLTVV.

The chain uses TRBV5-4 and TRBJ2-1, with a tentative D call TRBD2 (6 bases). Germline CDR1 reads SGHNT; CDR2 reads YYREEE (reference sequence). The CDR3 consists of 15 residues. The ends were cut back, 2 bases at V and 2 bases at J, with 11 bases in the middle. The CDR3 is CASSFVVAAYNEQFF. CDR3 coding DNA: TGTGCCAGCAGCTTTGTCGTAGCGGCCTACAATGAGCAGTTCTTC.

As to this clone: The same CDR3 is also encoded by other DNA sequences in this sample. The chain links TRBV5-1 to TRBJ2-7; 13 bases fit TRBD2. The CDR3 loop spans 16 amino acids. Germline V gives CDR1 SGHRS, CDR2 YFSETQ. V lost 4 bases, J lost 3 bases, and 7 bases stayed unmatched. CDR3 amino acids: CASSPDGLAGVYEQYF. The DNA of the CDR3 is TGCGCCAGCAGCCCGGATGGACTAGCGGGAGTCTACGAGCAGTACTTC.

The chain carries TRBV5-4 and TRBJ1-2, with D hard to call. V lost 0 bases, J lost 0 bases, and 12 bases lay in between. The germline gives CDR1 SGHNT, CDR2 YYREEE (reference sequence). This CDR3 has 16 amino acids. CDR3 DNA: TGTGCCAGCAGCTTGGGGCCTCACGTCACTAACTATGGCTACACCTTC. It codes for CASSLGPHVTNYGYTF.

The genes are TRBV2 and TRBJ1-2, with D possibly being TRBD1 (5 bases). The V end was cut by 7 bases, the J end by 3 bases, with 18 bases between. The CDR3 sequence is 15 residues long. Germline V lookup: CDR1 SNHLY, CDR2 FYNNEI. Here the CDR3 DNA reads TGTGCCAGCACCCCCTGGGGCAGGGCGGACTATGGCTACACCTTC. Amino acids: CASTPWGRADYGYTF.

The J gene is TRBJ1-4, the V gene TRBV18, with TRBD1 matching 9 bases. The V segment lost 2 bases and the J segment 8 bases; nucleotides outside the gene matches: 6. The CDR3 spans 15 residues. The germline V gene has CDR1 KGHSH and CDR2 LQKENI. The CDR3 loop reads CASSPGRQGDEKLFF. The CDR3, as DNA: TGTGCCAGCTCACCAGGGCGACAGGGGGACGAAAAACTGTTTTTT.

This clone was recorded only once. In the same sample, other DNA sequences code for this CDR3. The chain has TRBV7-9 and TRBJ1-6, with a possible D match to TRBD1 (5 bases). The CDR3 extends over 13 amino acids. V lost 0 bases, J lost 10 bases, and 7 bases lay in between. In germline, CDR1 is SEHNR, CDR2 FQNEAQ (reference sequence). The chain's CDR3 is CASSLAGDSPLHF. DNA for the CDR3: TGTGCCAGCAGCTTAGCAGGGGACTCACCCCTCCACTTT.

This clone was picked up a small number of times. The rearrangement uses TRBV5-1 and TRBJ2-3, with 9 positions matching TRBD2. CDR1 is SGHRS, CDR2 YFSETQ, per germline. The CDR3 sequence is 15 residues long. V shed 2 bases and J 0 bases; nucleotides not matched to a gene: 1. Here the CDR3 reads CASSFTSGSTDTQYF. CDR3 nucleotides: TGCGCCAGCAGCTTCACTAGCGGGAGCACAGATACGCAGTATTTT.

This clone was seen once. Other nucleotide sequences from this sample produce the same CDR3. The chain is built from TRBV30 and TRBJ1-2; D is perhaps TRBD1 (5 bases). Germline values: CDR1 GTSNPN, CDR2 SVGIG (reference sequence). Trimming took 2 bases from V and 4 from J, leaving 8 bases between them. This CDR3 region has 12 residues. The CDR3 region has the DNA TGTGCCTGGAGTCCGGGGGGCTATGGCTACACCTTC. Protein sequence: CAWSPGGYGYTF. The whole variable domain, remainder taken from reference TRBV30 and TRBJ1-2, is SQTIHQWPATLVQPVGSPLSLECTVEGTSNPNLYWYRQAAGRGLQLLFYSVGIGQISSEVPQNLSASRPQDRQFILSSKKLLLSDSGFYLCAWSPGGYGYTFGSGTRLTVV.